The 9 T cell receptor beta chains presented below share a single source sample, sequenced in a study of Ad26.COV2.S vaccination and SARS-CoV-2 variants. Treatment noted: roughly 20 received Ad26.COV2.S at low or high dose, single or two shots; about 5 received placebo; per-sample allocation not given. Sampling was done on day 63 after the first vaccine or placebo injection. The method was immunoSEQ multiplex PCR; TCRdb's version includes in-frame clones alone and lacks a portion of them. The sample lists around 500,000 clones, 80% to 90% occurring once. This material consisted of peripheral blood, taken in a trial of Ad26.COV2.S vaccine versus placebo. These receptor sequences come from a person between 18 and 60 years old who received the Ad26.COV2.S COVID-19 vaccine or a placebo.

The V and J genes are TRBV6-2 or TRBV6-3 and TRBJ1-1; tentatively, D is TRBD1 (6 bases). The CDR3 consists of 15 residues. Trimming took off 4 bases at V and 3 bases at J, with 15 bases between the two ends. Germline-derived CDR1 and CDR2 are MNHEY and SVGEGT. CDR3 in amino acids: CASSWSRGGYTEAFF. CDR3 sequence (DNA): TGTGCCAGCAGTTGGTCCAGGGGTGGGTACACTGAAGCTTTCTTT.

The chain is built from TRBV28 and TRBJ1-1, with D perhaps TRBD1 (5 bases). V shed 4 bases and J shed 2 bases, with 11 bases lying between them. The CDR3 contains 14 residues. CDR1 is MDHEN, CDR2 SYDVKM, per germline. The chain's CDR3 is CASSSVGLNTEAFF. Here the CDR3 DNA reads TGTGCCAGCAGTTCTGTGGGGCTTAACACTGAAGCTTTCTTT. The whole variable domain, remainder taken from reference TRBV28 and TRBJ1-1, is DVKVTQSSRYLVKRTGEKVFLECVQDMDHENMFWYRQDPGLGLRLIYFSYDVKMKEKGDIPEGYSVSREKKERFSLILESASTNQTSMYLCASSSVGLNTEAFFGQGTRLTVV.

The chain is built from TRBV6-5 and TRBJ1-3, with D tentatively TRBD1 (6 bases). CDR1 and CDR2 from the germline V gene are MNHEY and SVGAGI. Trimming removed 4 bases from V and 0 bases from J, with 10 bases in between. The CDR3 loop spans 15 amino acids. CDR3 sequence: CASSLGGDSGNTIYF. CDR3 bases: TGTGCCAGCAGTTTGGGGGGCGACTCTGGAAACACCATATATTTT.

The CDR3 DNA follows: TGCGCCAGCAGCCAAGAGGGCAGGGGTTGGGGGAACACTGAAGCTTTCTTT. Its translation: CASSQEGRGWGNTEAFF. The V gene is TRBV4-3, the J gene TRBJ1-1; D might be TRBD1 (6 bases). The CDR3 totals 17 residues. V lost 0 bases to trimming and J lost 1 base, with 15 bases between them. Germline loops: CDR1 LGHNA, CDR2 YSLEER.

CDR3: CASRLGTDSGNTIYF. In nucleotides, the CDR3 is TGTGCCAGCAGGCTAGGGACAGACTCTGGAAACACCATATATTTT. The chain links TRBV6-5 to TRBJ1-3; 7 nucleotides align to TRBD1. The V segment lost 6 bases and the J segment 0 bases; nucleotides outside the gene matches: 5. Germline CDR1 and CDR2: MNHEY and SVGAGI. This CDR3 is 15 amino acids long.

The chain employs TRBV21-1 and TRBJ1-2. TRBV21-1 is a listed pseudogene. The CDR3 sequence is 14 residues long. CDR3 DNA sequence: TGTGCCAGCAGCAGGGTTTCCCAGGGACATGGCTACACCTTC. Translation: CASSRVSQGHGYTF.

The chain carries TRBV14 and TRBJ1-2; D gene ambiguous. Trimming removed 4 bases from V and 4 bases from J, with 13 bases in between. Germline CDR1 and CDR2: SGHDN and FVKESK. The CDR3 loop spans 14 amino acids. The CDR3 bases are TGTGCCAGCAGCCCAGACCCCTATAGCTATGGCTACACCTTC. Translation gives CASSPDPYSYGYTF. Combining the CDR3 with reference TRBV14 and TRBJ1-2 gives the whole variable domain EAGVTQFPSHSVIEKGQTVTLRCDPISGHDNLYWYRRVMGKEIKFLLHFVKESKQDESGMPNNRFLAERTGGTYSTLKVQPAELEDSGVYFCASSPDPYSYGYTFGSGTRLTVV.

This chain links TRBV10-2 with TRBJ2-7; D is unclear. CDR1 is WSHSY, CDR2 SAAADI, per germline. With 2 bases removed from V and 4 bases from J, the gap between germline ends came to 3 bases. The CDR3 length is 11 residues. The DNA for the CDR3 is TGCGCCAGCAGTGAGGGGTACGAGCAGTACTTC. This translates into CASSEGYEQYF.

This clone was seen only a few times. This specimen includes other DNA sequences encoding the same CDR3. The chain is built from TRBV30 and TRBJ2-6; D remains ambiguous. Trimming cost V 5 bases and J 1 base, with 0 bases left between them. Germline values: CDR1 GTSNPN, CDR2 SVGIG (reference sequence). The CDR3 totals 11 residues. CDR3: CAWSGANVLTF. CDR3 nucleotides: TGTGCCTGGTCTGGGGCCAACGTCCTGACTTTC.